This T cell receptor (beta chain) is drawn from a study of cytotoxic CD8 clonotypes in ibrutinib-treated CLL. Study information: Patients attained some 24 partial and 2 complete responses; at median approximately 68 months, about 15 remained remitted while around twelve progressed.

Trimming cost V 8 bases and J 0 bases, with 11 bases left between them. Germline CDR1 and CDR2: LNHDA and SQIVND (reference sequence). The CDR3 consists of 14 residues. The source of about 2 micrograms of genomic DNA for TCR beta libraries was cryopreserved PBMCs. A 1 in 200,000 to 1 in 1 million T cell depth was the sequencing target. Assay: immunoSEQ multiplex PCR; the TCRdb copy retains only in-frame clones and omits some. Seen here are 35,000 or so clones, approximately 69% observed once, and the top ten hold about 30%. The chain recombines TRBV19 with TRBJ1-3; tentative D call: TRBD1 (5 bases). This TCR was sampled from a human donor with chronic lymphocytic leukemia. Sequencing used PBMCs, obtained before ibrutinib treatment. The CDR3, as DNA: TGTGCCAGTTCGGGTCAGGGCTCTGGAAACACCATATATTTT. This codes for CASSGQGSGNTIYF.